These T cell receptor beta chains were read from a single sample in a study of shared clonotypes between healthy human individuals. Produced via immunoSEQ multiplex PCR; TCRdb's table is partial and in-frame only. The profile shows roughly 890,000 clones, roughly 92% of them singletons. Material for sequencing was naive CD8+ T cells sorted from blood. Source of these receptors: a man aged 30-40 years in good health. Each CDR3 is given with its conserved first and last residue. Fields, in order: J gene, V gene, CDR3 protein.

j_gene: TRBJ2-7
v_gene: TRBV7-9
CDR3aa: CASQRGYEQYF

j_gene: TRBJ2-5
v_gene: TRBV19
CDR3aa: CASSKARQETQYF

j_gene: TRBJ2-1
v_gene: TRBV15
CDR3aa: CATSSAAGSRDNEQFF

j_gene: TRBJ2-1
v_gene: TRBV9
CDR3aa: CASSVEISGNEQFF

j_gene: TRBJ1-5
v_gene: TRBV5-6
CDR3aa: CASSVTGGLYQPQHF

j_gene: TRBJ1-5
v_gene: TRBV4-1
CDR3aa: CASSQGAGNNQPQHF

j_gene: TRBJ2-7
v_gene: TRBV5-1
CDR3aa: CASSWAGEGYEQYF

j_gene: TRBJ2-7
v_gene: TRBV18
CDR3aa: CASSPWDSPYEQYF

j_gene: TRBJ1-4
v_gene: TRBV5-1
CDR3aa: CASSQFNEKLFF

j_gene: TRBJ2-7
v_gene: TRBV11-2
CDR3aa: CASSLNRRGNGYEQYF

j_gene: TRBJ2-7
v_gene: TRBV4-1
CDR3aa: CASSQRLASYEQYF

j_gene: TRBJ2-7
v_gene: TRBV4-3
CDR3aa: CASSQEASGTYEQYF

j_gene: TRBJ2-1
v_gene: TRBV6-1
CDR3aa: CASSSQGAYNEQFF

j_gene: TRBJ1-4
v_gene: TRBV27
CDR3aa: CASRARGGEKLFF

j_gene: TRBJ2-7
v_gene: TRBV7-2
CDR3aa: CASSLTGTYEQYF

j_gene: TRBJ1-2
v_gene: TRBV9
CDR3aa: CASSVGGQANYGYTF

j_gene: TRBJ2-1
v_gene: TRBV6-5
CDR3aa: CASSYSGTGVNEQFF

j_gene: TRBJ2-3
v_gene: TRBV28
CDR3aa: CASSLWRGSADTQYF

j_gene: TRBJ2-7
v_gene: TRBV29-1
CDR3aa: CSVKTSGSYEQYF

j_gene: TRBJ2-7
v_gene: TRBV2
CDR3aa: CASSLAFGTTKSYEQYF

j_gene: TRBJ1-2
v_gene: TRBV4-2
CDR3aa: CASSQDYSENYGYTF

j_gene: TRBJ2-7
v_gene: TRBV27
CDR3aa: CASSFSSGAYEQYF

j_gene: TRBJ2-4
v_gene: TRBV9
CDR3aa: CASSPGLAGGIGNIQYF

j_gene: TRBJ2-7
v_gene: TRBV12-5
CDR3aa: CASGPGDTYEQYF

j_gene: TRBJ2-7
v_gene: TRBV6-1
CDR3aa: CASSDEVADTGQYF

j_gene: TRBJ2-5
v_gene: TRBV29-1
CDR3aa: CSVDGWRTGRAGLAGGRWETQYF

j_gene: TRBJ2-7
v_gene: TRBV19
CDR3aa: CASSRDKGPSYEQYF

j_gene: TRBJ2-4
v_gene: TRBV27
CDR3aa: CASSPGTGLAKNIQYF

j_gene: TRBJ2-2
v_gene: TRBV4-2
CDR3aa: CASSQDLTSGRKGEELFF

j_gene: TRBJ2-7
v_gene: TRBV7-2
CDR3aa: CASSPWTGGSYEQYF

j_gene: TRBJ2-1
v_gene: TRBV29-1
CDR3aa: CSVEVGGGEDNEQFF

j_gene: TRBJ2-7
v_gene: TRBV11-2
CDR3aa: CASSLLTGADEQYF

j_gene: TRBJ2-1
v_gene: TRBV7-9
CDR3aa: CASSHLGSINEQFF

j_gene: TRBJ2-1
v_gene: TRBV10-2
CDR3aa: CASSESPYNEQFF

j_gene: TRBJ2-1
v_gene: TRBV29-1
CDR3aa: CSVEAADYNEQFF

j_gene: TRBJ1-5
v_gene: TRBV5-1
CDR3aa: CASSWVGADNQPQHF

j_gene: TRBJ2-5
v_gene: TRBV27
CDR3aa: CASSLNGYGVQETQYF

j_gene: TRBJ2-7
v_gene: TRBV7-9
CDR3aa: CASSADSYSSYEQYF

j_gene: TRBJ2-5
v_gene: TRBV6-6
CDR3aa: CASSYQNDRQETQYF

j_gene: TRBJ2-1
v_gene: TRBV7-8
CDR3aa: CASSLGVSSYNEQFF

j_gene: TRBJ2-2
v_gene: TRBV19
CDR3aa: CASSIVPGGELFF

j_gene: TRBJ2-3
v_gene: TRBV27
CDR3aa: CASSSGLGQYF

j_gene: TRBJ2-7
v_gene: TRBV5-6
CDR3aa: CASSRGSQYEQYF

j_gene: TRBJ2-1
v_gene: TRBV5-1
CDR3aa: CASSFLQPNNEQFF

j_gene: TRBJ2-3
v_gene: TRBV5-1
CDR3aa: CASSSRPGTSRDTQYF

j_gene: TRBJ2-7
v_gene: TRBV27
CDR3aa: CASSRSTSDKQYF

j_gene: TRBJ2-7
v_gene: TRBV4-1
CDR3aa: CASSQGPTSWSSYEQYF

j_gene: TRBJ2-7
v_gene: TRBV6-1
CDR3aa: CASSEMTFSSYEQYF

j_gene: TRBJ2-7
v_gene: TRBV27
CDR3aa: CASSLTYGTRLYEQYF

j_gene: TRBJ2-7
v_gene: TRBV11-2
CDR3aa: CASSLRSGEAYEQYF

j_gene: TRBJ2-1
v_gene: TRBV4-3
CDR3aa: CASSPWEVGEQFF

j_gene: TRBJ2-2
v_gene: TRBV27
CDR3aa: CASSFAGRGSGELFF

j_gene: TRBJ1-1
v_gene: TRBV29-1
CDR3aa: CSAEQAFF

j_gene: TRBJ2-1
v_gene: TRBV27
CDR3aa: CASSFPRSSYNEQFF

j_gene: TRBJ2-1
v_gene: TRBV27
CDR3aa: CASSEAGTSVYNEQFF